The 27 T cell receptor beta chains below all came from one sample that was sequenced in a study of shared clonotypes between healthy human individuals. Sequenced by immunoSEQ multiplex PCR; TCRdb stores in-frame clones only, minus some. This sample has 400,000 to 550,000 clones, with around 79% found just once. What was sequenced was PBMCs. All receptors come from a woman in her 40s in good health. Some clones in this sample may be carry-over from other donors' samples.

This sequence joins TRBV5-4 and TRBJ2-2; D tentatively fits TRBD1 or TRBD2 (6 bases each). Germline V CDR1 and CDR2: SGHNT, YYREEE (reference sequence). This CDR3 contains 13 residues. Trimming pared 6 bases from V and 4 bases from J, leaving 10 bases between. In DNA form, the CDR3 reads TGTGCCAGCACACAGGGAGGCACCGGGGAGCTGTTTTTT. Its protein is CASTQGGTGELFF. The full variable domain, in which reference TRBV5-4 and TRBJ2-2 provide the parts outside the CDR3, is ETGVTQSPTHLIKTRGQQVTLRCSSQSGHNTVSWYQQALGQGPQFIFQYYREEENGRGNFPPRFSGLQFPNYSSELNVNALELDDSALYLCASTQGGTGELFFGEGSRLTVL.

A note on this clone: Given a much more abundant clone one base away, this may be a read error. Different DNA sequences within this sample yield the same CDR3. V and J are TRBV27 and TRBJ2-2, with D hard to call. The CDR3 length is 13 residues. Trimming left V 3 bases short and J 1 base short, with 3 bases between. Looked up from germline, CDR1 is MNHEY and CDR2 is SMNVEV (reference sequence). The CDR3 loop reads CASSLLNTGELFF. In DNA form, the CDR3 reads TGTGCCAGCAGTTTGCTGAACACCGGGGAGCTGTTTTTT.

V usage is TRBV9 and J usage is TRBJ2-7; possible D gene TRBD2, 6 bases. CDR3 length: 14 amino acids. CDR1 is SGDLS, CDR2 YYNGEE, per germline. Trimming shortened V by 0 bases and J by 4 bases, and 11 bases separated the two germline ends. The CDR3 coding sequence is TGTGCCAGCAGCGTAGGAGCGGGTCCTTACGAGCAGTACTTC. Its translation: CASSVGAGPYEQYF.

The chain recombines TRBV2 with TRBJ1-4; 9 bases are a match to TRBD1. Unmatched junction bases numbered 5, after V lost 8 bases and J lost 4 bases. The CDR3 is 14 residues long. The germline V gene has CDR1 SNHLY and CDR2 FYNNEI. The CDR3: CASGQGRVNEKLFF. The DNA for the CDR3 is TGTGCCAGCGGACAGGGGAGAGTTAATGAAAAACTGTTTTTT.

This rearrangement joins TRBV7-9 to TRBJ1-3; D call uncertain. CDR1 and CDR2 from the germline V gene are SEHNR and FQNEAQ (reference sequence). This CDR3 contains 13 residues. The V gene lost 5 bases and the J gene lost 8 bases, with 13 bases spanning the gap. The CDR3 here is CASSPPAVDTIYF. The CDR3 DNA reads TGTGCCAGCAGCCCGCCCGCTGTGGACACCATATATTTT.

This clone was seen once. This chain connects TRBV11-2 to TRBJ2-3; a possible D gene is TRBD2 (6 bases). V was pared by 1 base and J by 0 bases, with 14 bases between. Germline loops: CDR1 SGHAT, CDR2 FQNNGV. The CDR3 has 17 residues. The CDR3 DNA reads TGTGCCAGCAGCTTAGTCGCGGGAAGCGGGAGCACAGATACGCAGTATTTT. Translated, it gives CASSLVAGSGSTDTQYF.

The chain links TRBV6-5 to TRBJ2-7; 7 nucleotides align to TRBD2. J was trimmed by 0 bases and V by 0 bases; bases with no gene match: 2. The CDR3 has 15 residues. CDR1 is MNHEY, CDR2 SVGAGI, per germline. CDR3 sequence (DNA): TGTGCCAGCAGTTACTCTGCGGGAGTCTCCTACGAGCAGTACTTC. Amino acid sequence: CASSYSAGVSYEQYF.

This sequence joins TRBV28 and TRBJ2-7; D is unclear. Germline V gene sequence: CDR1 MDHEN, CDR2 SYDVKM. Trimming removed 4 bases from V and 0 bases from J, with 4 bases in between. The CDR3 covers 12 residues. This CDR3 reads CASSWGSYEQYF. CDR3 DNA sequence: TGTGCCAGCAGTTGGGGCTCCTACGAGCAGTACTTC.

For this clone: The same CDR3 can be traced to other DNA sequences in this sample. The V and J genes are TRBV5-4 and TRBJ2-3; 8 bases agree with TRBD2. With V trimmed by 5 bases and J by 0 bases, 11 bases remained unmatched. In germline, CDR1 is SGHNT, CDR2 YYREEE (reference sequence). The CDR3 loop spans 17 amino acids. CDR3 sequence reads: CASSAPQASGSTDTQYF. The CDR3 DNA reads as TGTGCCAGCAGTGCCCCCCAGGCTAGCGGGAGCACAGATACGCAGTATTTT.

This chain uses TRBV7-3 with TRBJ1-5; D perhaps matches TRBD1 (5 bases). V gave up 11 bases and J gave up 3 bases, with 17 bases separating them. This CDR3 contains 14 residues. The germline CDR1 and CDR2 sequences are SGHTA and FQGTGA. Here the CDR3 reads CAWVSRDFNQPQHF. As DNA, the CDR3 is TGTGCCTGGGTGTCCAGGGATTTCAATCAGCCCCAGCATTTT.

The V call is TRBV6-1, the J call TRBJ1-5, with D unclear. The germline CDR1 and CDR2 sequences are MNHNS and SASEGT. The CDR3 sequence is 13 residues long. The V gene lost 5 bases and the J gene lost 8 bases, with 13 bases spanning the gap. The DNA for the CDR3 is TGTGCCAGCAGTAACCAGAGAATCGAGCCCCAGCATTTT. Protein sequence: CASSNQRIEPQHF.

The V gene is TRBV6-5, the J gene TRBJ2-5; 11 bases fit TRBD2. This CDR3 contains 15 residues. J gave up 5 bases and V 5 bases, and 7 bases lay outside the gene matches. The germline V gene has CDR1 MNHEY and CDR2 SVGAGI. Written as DNA, the CDR3 is TGTGCCAGCAGTCCCTCACTAGCGGGAGATGAGACCCAGTACTTC. Protein product: CASSPSLAGDETQYF.

The CDR3 here is CAVPAGVLTDTQYF. The CDR3 DNA reads as TGTGCCGTTCCAGCGGGAGTACTCACAGATACGCAGTATTTT. The chain links TRBV2 to TRBJ2-3; 8 bases agree with TRBD2. The CDR3 sequence is 14 residues long. Germline CDR1 and CDR2: SNHLY and FYNNEI. The V and J ends lost 11 bases and 2 bases, in that order; junction bases with no gene match: 9.

The chain joins TRBV14 to TRBJ2-1; D gene ambiguous. The V gene lost 1 base and the J gene lost 9 bases, with 10 bases spanning the gap. This CDR3 region has 13 residues. CDR1 is SGHDN and CDR2 is FVKESK in the germline V gene. The CDR3 here is CASSQATVGEQFF. The CDR3 DNA follows: TGTGCCAGCAGCCAAGCCACTGTGGGTGAGCAGTTCTTC.

The chain couples TRBV9 to TRBJ2-1, with unresolved D. Trimming removed 1 base from V and 5 bases from J, with 10 bases in between. CDR3 length: 14 amino acids. The germline V gene encodes CDR1 SGDLS and CDR2 YYNGEE. CDR3 in DNA: TGTGCCAGCAGCGTAACCAGACATAACAATGAGCAGTTCTTC. It is translated as CASSVTRHNNEQFF. Complete variable domain (other parts from reference TRBV9 and TRBJ2-1): DSGVTQTPKHLITATGQRVTLRCSPRSGDLSVYWYQQSLDQGLQFLIQYYNGEERAKGNILERFSAQQFPDLHSELNLSSLELGDSALYFCASSVTRHNNEQFFGPGTRLTVL.

J is TRBJ2-7 and V is TRBV4-1, with D possibly matching TRBD1 (5 bases). The ends were cut back, 1 base at V and 4 bases at J, with 11 bases in the middle. Germline V CDR1 and CDR2: MGHRA, YSYEKL. The CDR3 consists of 14 residues. This CDR3 is CASSQGQQGYEQYF. The CDR3 coding sequence is TGCGCCAGCAGCCAAGGTCAGCAGGGATACGAGCAGTACTTC.

The V gene is TRBV7-2, the J gene TRBJ2-7; 7 positions agree with TRBD1. The V and J ends lost 4 bases and 3 bases, in that order; junction bases with no gene match: 12. The CDR3 is 16 residues long. The germline V gene has CDR1 SGHTA and CDR2 FQGNSA. The CDR3: CASSSNRDRYGYEQYF. The CDR3 coding sequence is TGTGCCAGCAGCTCCAACCGGGACAGATATGGCTACGAGCAGTACTTC.

The rearrangement uses TRBV30 and TRBJ2-5; possible D gene TRBD2, 5 bases. Germline V gives CDR1 GTSNPN, CDR2 SVGIG (reference sequence). Trimming left V 0 bases short and J 5 bases short, with 13 bases between. This CDR3 region has 14 residues. The CDR3 DNA reads TGTGCCTGGAGTGTTCTCAACGGCGGGGAGACCCAGTACTTC. It is translated as CAWSVLNGGETQYF.

This clone was detected only a few times. This chain joins TRBV5-1 and TRBJ2-3, with TRBD2 as a possible D gene (5 bases). The V and J ends lost 3 bases and 5 bases respectively, with 7 bases between them. The CDR3 totals 12 residues. Germline CDR1 reads SGHRS; CDR2 reads YFSETQ. The CDR3 is CASSSEGDTQYF. CDR3 DNA: TGCGCCAGCAGCTCCGAGGGAGATACGCAGTATTTT.

The chain links TRBV9 to TRBJ2-1, with 10 bases fitting TRBD2. Germline CDR1 and CDR2: SGDLS and YYNGEE. The CDR3 loop spans 15 amino acids. J was trimmed by 7 bases and V by 4 bases; bases with no gene match: 8. CDR3 sequence reads: CASSLLAGGGNEQFF. CDR3 bases: TGTGCCAGCAGCTTATTAGCGGGAGGAGGGAATGAGCAGTTCTTC.

The J gene is TRBJ2-2, the V gene TRBV9, with no clear D. V shed 1 base and J shed 1 base, with 8 bases lying between them. In germline, CDR1 is SGDLS, CDR2 YYNGEE. This CDR3 spans 15 amino acids. CDR3 region: CASSVTRRNTGELFF. DNA of the CDR3: TGTGCCAGCAGCGTAACCAGGAGGAACACCGGGGAGCTGTTTTTT.

J is TRBJ2-7 and V is TRBV30; no firm D call. The CDR3 has 12 residues. Deletions cut 3 bases from V and 3 bases from J, with 9 bases between. Germline assignment: CDR1 GTSNPN and CDR2 SVGIG (reference sequence). The CDR3 spells CAWSPLDYEQYF. The CDR3 DNA follows: TGTGCCTGGAGCCCACTCGACTACGAGCAGTACTTC.

The rearrangement uses TRBV5-1 and TRBJ2-5; 12 nucleotides match TRBD1. V gave up 0 bases and J gave up 2 bases; unmatched junction bases: 2. Per germline, CDR1 SGHRS and CDR2 YFSETQ. The CDR3 has 16 residues. The CDR3 sequence is CASSLGGQGAQETQYF. The CDR3 DNA reads as TGCGCCAGCAGCTTGGGGGGACAGGGGGCTCAAGAGACCCAGTACTTC.

V usage is TRBV28 and J usage is TRBJ1-2, with unresolved D. This CDR3 contains 14 residues. From germline, CDR1 is MDHEN and CDR2 SYDVKM. Trimming took 4 bases from V and 0 from J, leaving 9 bases between them. The CDR3 DNA reads TGTGCCAGCAGTTCCCGGGGAGCTAACTATGGCTACACCTTC. Its translation: CASSSRGANYGYTF.

This clone was found once. Other DNA sequences in this specimen translate into the identical CDR3. V gene TRBV19 combines with J gene TRBJ1-1; a weak D match, TRBD1 (6 bases). Looked up from germline, CDR1 is LNHDA and CDR2 is SQIVND (reference sequence). This CDR3 spans 13 amino acids. Trimming left V 6 bases short and J 1 base short, with 9 bases between. CDR3 sequence reads: CASRRTANTEAFF. The CDR3, as DNA: TGTGCCAGTAGAAGGACAGCGAACACTGAAGCTTTCTTT.

Here the CDR3 reads CASSSSGTSSNYGYTF. CDR3 in DNA: TGTGCCAGCAGTTCCAGTGGGACGTCTTCTAACTATGGCTACACCTTC. The chain combines TRBV6-6 with TRBJ1-2; tentative D call: TRBD1 (5 bases). From germline, CDR1 is MNHNY and CDR2 SVGAGI (reference sequence). Trimming cost V 4 bases and J 0 bases, with 15 bases left between them. The CDR3 length is 16 residues.

This sequence joins TRBV6-1 and TRBJ1-5; 11 nucleotides agree with TRBD1. The junction had 11 bases not matched to a gene; V was cut back by 4 bases and J by 0 bases. CDR1 is MNHNS, CDR2 SASEGT, per germline. The CDR3 extends over 19 amino acids. The CDR3 region has the DNA TGTGCCAGCAGTGCTACCGGGACAGGGGGTTTGTATAGCAATCAGCCCCAGCATTTT. Its protein is CASSATGTGGLYSNQPQHF.